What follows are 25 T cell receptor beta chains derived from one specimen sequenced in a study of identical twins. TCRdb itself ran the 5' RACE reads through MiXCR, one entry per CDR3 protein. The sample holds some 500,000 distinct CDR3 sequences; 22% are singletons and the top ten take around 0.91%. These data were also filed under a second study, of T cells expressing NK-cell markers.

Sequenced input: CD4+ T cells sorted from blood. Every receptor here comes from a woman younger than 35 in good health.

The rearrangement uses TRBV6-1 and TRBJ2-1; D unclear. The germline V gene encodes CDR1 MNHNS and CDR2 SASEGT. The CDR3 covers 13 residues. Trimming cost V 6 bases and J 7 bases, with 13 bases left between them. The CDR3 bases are TGTGCCAGCAGAAATACCGGGCATAATGAGCAGTTCTTC. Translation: CASRNTGHNEQFF.

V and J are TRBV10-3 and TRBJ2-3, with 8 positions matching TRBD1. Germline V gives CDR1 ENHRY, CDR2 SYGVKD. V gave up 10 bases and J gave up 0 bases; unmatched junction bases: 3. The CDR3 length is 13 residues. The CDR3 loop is CATQGASTDTQYF. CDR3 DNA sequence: TGTGCCACCCAGGGGGCTAGCACAGATACGCAGTATTTT.

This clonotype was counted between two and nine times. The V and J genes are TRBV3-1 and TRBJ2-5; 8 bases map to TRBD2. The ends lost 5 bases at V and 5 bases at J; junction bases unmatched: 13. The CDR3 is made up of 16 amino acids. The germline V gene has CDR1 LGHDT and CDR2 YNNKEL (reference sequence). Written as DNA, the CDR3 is TGTGCCAGCAGCTTCGGGACTAGACACATTGGGGAGACCCAGTACTTC. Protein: CASSFGTRHIGETQYF.

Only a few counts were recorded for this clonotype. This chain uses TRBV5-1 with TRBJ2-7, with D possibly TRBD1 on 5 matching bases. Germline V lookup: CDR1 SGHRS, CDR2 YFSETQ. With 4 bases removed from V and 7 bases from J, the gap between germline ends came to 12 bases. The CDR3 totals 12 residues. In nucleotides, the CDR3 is TGCGCCAGCAGCGCGGACACGGGTGAGCAGTACTTC. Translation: CASSADTGEQYF. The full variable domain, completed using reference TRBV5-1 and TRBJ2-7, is KAGVTQTPRYLIKTRGQQVTLSCSPISGHRSVSWYQQTPGQGLQFLFEYFSETQRNKGNFPGRFSGRQFSNSRSEMNVSTLELGDSALYLCASSADTGEQYFGPGTRLTVT.

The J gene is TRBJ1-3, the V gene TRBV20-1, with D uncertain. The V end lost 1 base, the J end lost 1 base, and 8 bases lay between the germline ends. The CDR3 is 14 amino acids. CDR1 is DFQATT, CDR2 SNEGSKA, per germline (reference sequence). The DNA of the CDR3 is TGCAGTGCTAGAGGTGACGGGTCTGGAAACACCATATATTTT. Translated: CSARGDGSGNTIYF.

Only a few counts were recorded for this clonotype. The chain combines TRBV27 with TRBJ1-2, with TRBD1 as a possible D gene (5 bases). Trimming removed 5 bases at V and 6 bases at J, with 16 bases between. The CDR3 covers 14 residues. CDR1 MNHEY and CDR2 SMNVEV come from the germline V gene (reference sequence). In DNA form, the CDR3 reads TGTGCCAGCAGTATTCAGGGAGAGCTGGATGGCTACACCTTC. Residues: CASSIQGELDGYTF.

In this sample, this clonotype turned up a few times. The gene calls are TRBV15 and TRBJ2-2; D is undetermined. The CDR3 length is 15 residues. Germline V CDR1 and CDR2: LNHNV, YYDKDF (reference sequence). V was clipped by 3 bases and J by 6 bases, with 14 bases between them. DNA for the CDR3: TGTGCCACCAGCAGCTCAAGAATTTCGGCCGGGGAGCTGTTTTTT. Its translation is CATSSSRISAGELFF.

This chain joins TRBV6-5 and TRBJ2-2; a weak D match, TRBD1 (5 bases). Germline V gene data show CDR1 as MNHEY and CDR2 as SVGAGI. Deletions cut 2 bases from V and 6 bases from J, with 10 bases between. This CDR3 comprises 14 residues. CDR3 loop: CASSYVRGAGELFF. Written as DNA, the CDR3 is TGTGCCAGCAGTTACGTTAGGGGTGCCGGGGAGCTGTTTTTT.

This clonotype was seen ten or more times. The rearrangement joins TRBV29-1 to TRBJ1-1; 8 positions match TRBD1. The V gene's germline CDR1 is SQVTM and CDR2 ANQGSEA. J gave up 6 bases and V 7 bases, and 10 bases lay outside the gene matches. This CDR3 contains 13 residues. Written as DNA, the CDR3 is TGCAGCGAAAAAGATCAGGGGGCAGCTGAAGCTTTCTTT. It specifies CSEKDQGAAEAFF.

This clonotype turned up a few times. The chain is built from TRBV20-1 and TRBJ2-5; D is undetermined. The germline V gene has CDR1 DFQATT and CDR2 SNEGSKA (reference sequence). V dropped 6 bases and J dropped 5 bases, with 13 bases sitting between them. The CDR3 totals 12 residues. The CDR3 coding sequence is TGCAGTGCGCGGCTAGTAGAGGAGACCCAGTACTTC. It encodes CSARLVEETQYF.

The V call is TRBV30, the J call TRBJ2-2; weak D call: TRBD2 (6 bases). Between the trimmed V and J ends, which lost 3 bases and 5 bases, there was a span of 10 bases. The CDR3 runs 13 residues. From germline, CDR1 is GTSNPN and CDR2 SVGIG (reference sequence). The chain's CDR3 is CAWSGSVTGELFF. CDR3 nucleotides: TGTGCCTGGAGCGGGAGCGTTACCGGGGAGCTGTTTTTT.

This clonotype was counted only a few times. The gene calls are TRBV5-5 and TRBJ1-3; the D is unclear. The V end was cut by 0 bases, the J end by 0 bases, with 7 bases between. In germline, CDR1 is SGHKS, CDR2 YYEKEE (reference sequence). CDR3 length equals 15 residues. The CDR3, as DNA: TGTGCCAGCAGCTTGGAAGGGATCTCTGGAAACACCATATATTTT. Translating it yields CASSLEGISGNTIYF. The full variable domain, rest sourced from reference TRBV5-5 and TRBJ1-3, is DAGVTQSPTHLIKTRGQQVTLRCSPISGHKSVSWYQQVLGQGPQFIFQYYEKEERGRGNFPDRFSARQFPNYSSELNVNALLLGDSALYLCASSLEGISGNTIYFGEGSWLTVV.

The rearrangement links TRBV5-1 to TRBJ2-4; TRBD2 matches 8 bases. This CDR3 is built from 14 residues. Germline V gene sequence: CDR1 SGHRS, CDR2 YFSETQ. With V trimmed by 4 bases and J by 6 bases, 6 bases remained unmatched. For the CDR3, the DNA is TGCGCCAGCAGCCTAACTAGCGGACCAAACATTCAGTACTTC. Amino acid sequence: CASSLTSGPNIQYF.

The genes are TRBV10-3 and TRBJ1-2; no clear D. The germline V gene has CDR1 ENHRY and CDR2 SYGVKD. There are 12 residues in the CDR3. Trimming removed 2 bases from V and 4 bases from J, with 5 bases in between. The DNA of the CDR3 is TGTGCCATCAGTGAGACCTCCTATGGCTACACCTTC. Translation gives CAISETSYGYTF.

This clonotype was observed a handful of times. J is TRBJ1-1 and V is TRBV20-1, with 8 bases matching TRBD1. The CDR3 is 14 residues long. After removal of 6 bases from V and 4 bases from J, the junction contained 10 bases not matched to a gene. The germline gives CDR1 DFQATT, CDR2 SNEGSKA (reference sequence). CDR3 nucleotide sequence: TGCAGTGCCCGAAGACAGGGGATCGGCACTGAAGCTTTCTTT. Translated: CSARRQGIGTEAFF.

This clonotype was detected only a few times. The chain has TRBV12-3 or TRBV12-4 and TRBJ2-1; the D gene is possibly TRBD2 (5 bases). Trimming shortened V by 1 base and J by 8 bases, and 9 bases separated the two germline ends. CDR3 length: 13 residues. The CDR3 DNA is TGTGCCAGCAGTTTAGGACACGGGGATGAGCAGTTCTTC. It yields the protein CASSLGHGDEQFF.

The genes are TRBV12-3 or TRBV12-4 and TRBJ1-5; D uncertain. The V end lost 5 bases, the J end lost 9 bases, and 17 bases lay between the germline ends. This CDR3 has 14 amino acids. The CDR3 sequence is CASSGGTVFGPQHF. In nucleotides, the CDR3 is TGTGCCAGCAGTGGAGGCACCGTCTTCGGGCCCCAGCATTTT.

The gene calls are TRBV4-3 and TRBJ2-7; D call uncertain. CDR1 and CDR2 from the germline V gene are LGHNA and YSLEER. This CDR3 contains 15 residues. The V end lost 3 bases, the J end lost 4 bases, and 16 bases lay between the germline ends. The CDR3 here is CASSHEYLAEYEQYF. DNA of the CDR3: TGCGCCAGCAGCCACGAATACCTGGCGGAGTACGAGCAGTACTTC.

The CDR3 DNA is TGCAGCGTTCGTCAGGGGAATTCACCCCTCCACTTT. Protein product: CSVRQGNSPLHF. The chain joins TRBV29-1 to TRBJ1-6; D might be TRBD1 (6 bases). V dropped 5 bases and J dropped 7 bases, with 9 bases sitting between them. The germline CDR1 and CDR2 sequences are SQVTM and ANQGSEA. This CDR3 has 12 amino acids.

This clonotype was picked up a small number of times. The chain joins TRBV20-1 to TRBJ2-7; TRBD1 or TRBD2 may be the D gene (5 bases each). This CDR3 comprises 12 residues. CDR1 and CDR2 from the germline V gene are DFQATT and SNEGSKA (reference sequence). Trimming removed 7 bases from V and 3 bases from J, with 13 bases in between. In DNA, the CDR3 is TGCAGTGGGGTCCGAGGGGACTACGAGCAGTACTTC. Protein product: CSGVRGDYEQYF.

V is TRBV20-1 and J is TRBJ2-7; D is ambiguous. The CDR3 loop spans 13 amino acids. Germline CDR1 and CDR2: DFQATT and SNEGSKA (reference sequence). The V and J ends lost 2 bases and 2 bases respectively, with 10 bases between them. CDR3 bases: TGCAGTGCTAGACAGGCGTCTACCTACGAGCAGTACTTC. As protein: CSARQASTYEQYF.

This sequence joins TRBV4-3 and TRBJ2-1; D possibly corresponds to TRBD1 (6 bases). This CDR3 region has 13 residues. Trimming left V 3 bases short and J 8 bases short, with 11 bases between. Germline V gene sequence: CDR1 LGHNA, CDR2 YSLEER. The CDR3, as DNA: TGCGCCAGCAGCCAGGAAGGGGGATATGAGCAGTTCTTC. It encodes CASSQEGGYEQFF.

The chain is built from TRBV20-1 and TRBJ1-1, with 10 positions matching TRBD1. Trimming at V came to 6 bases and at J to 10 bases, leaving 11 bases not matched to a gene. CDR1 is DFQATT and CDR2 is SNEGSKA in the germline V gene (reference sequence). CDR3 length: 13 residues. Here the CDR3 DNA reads TGCAGTGCGGACCGGGACAGGGGTATGGCAGCTTTCTTT. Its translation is CSADRDRGMAAFF.

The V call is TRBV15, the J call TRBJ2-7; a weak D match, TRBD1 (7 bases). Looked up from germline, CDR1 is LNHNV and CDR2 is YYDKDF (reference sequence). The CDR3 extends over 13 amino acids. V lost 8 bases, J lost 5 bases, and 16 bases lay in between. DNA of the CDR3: TGTGCCACCGGACTCGACAGGGAGGACGAGCAGTACTTC. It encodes CATGLDREDEQYF.

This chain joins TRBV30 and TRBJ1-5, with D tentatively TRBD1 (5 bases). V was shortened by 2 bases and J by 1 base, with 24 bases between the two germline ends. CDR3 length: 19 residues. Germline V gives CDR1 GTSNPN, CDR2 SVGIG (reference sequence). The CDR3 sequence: CAWSPPDKVYTLSNQPQHF. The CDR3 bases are TGTGCCTGGAGTCCCCCGGACAAGGTTTATACCCTAAGCAATCAGCCCCAGCATTTT.